The next 8 T cell receptor beta chains were all read from a single sample in a study of T cell repertoires in cytomegalovirus infection. MiXCR was run by TCRdb on the reads, yielding one entry per CDR3 protein. The sample has 400,000 or so distinct CDR3 sequences; about a third are singletons. Material: PBMCs. These receptor sequences come from a human donor in good health (CMV status not recorded). Some clones in this sample may be carry-over from other donors' samples.

As regards this clonotype: This CDR3 fails to terminate in the conserved phenylalanine or tryptophan, so it likely reflects a read error. This sequence joins TRBV7-6 and TRBJ1-1, with TRBD1 matching 8 bases. Germline assignment: CDR1 SGHVS and CDR2 FNYEAQ. The CDR3 spans 16 residues. Written as DNA, the CDR3 is TGTGCCAACAGCATACGAGCGGGACAGGTGAACACTGAAGCTTTCTGT. Protein: CANSIRAGQVNTEAFC.

In regard to this clonotype: Lacking the conserved final phenylalanine or tryptophan, this CDR3 likely reflects a read error. The V gene is TRBV5-8, the J gene TRBJ2-1; 15 nucleotides agree with TRBD2. Per the germline V gene, CDR1 is SGHTS and CDR2 is YDEGEE. Germline trimming cut 4 bases from V and 9 bases from J; bases unmatched to any gene: 17. The CDR3 is 19 amino acids. CDR3 region: CASSPGYGLAGGSKAEQFL. For the CDR3, the DNA is TGTGCCAGCAGCCCAGGATACGGACTAGCGGGGGGGTCGAAGGCTGAGCAGTTCTTA.

The CDR3 region is CASSSATSLTDTQYF. The CDR3 nucleotides read TGTGCCAGCAGCTCGGCGACTAGTTTAACAGATACGCAGTATTTT. This rearrangement joins TRBV5-4 to TRBJ2-3; TRBD2 might be the D (6 bases). Germline V gene data show CDR1 as SGHNT and CDR2 as YYREEE (reference sequence). V lost 3 bases and J 3 bases, leaving 14 bases between the germline ends. This CDR3 region has 15 residues.

About this clonotype itself: One end of the junction does not line up with germline, which may come from a read error. This chain uses TRBV5-8 with TRBJ1-2; 9 bases match TRBD1. The CDR3 spans 14 residues. CDR1 SGHTS and CDR2 YDEGEE come from the germline V gene. The CDR3 spells CASSMGQGDYGYTF. The CDR3 DNA is TGCGCCAGCAGCATGGGACAGGGTGACTATGGCTACACCTTC.

This clonotype has more than one count but fewer than ten. The V call is TRBV12-3 or TRBV12-4, the J call TRBJ1-6; 8 positions match TRBD1. This CDR3 has 15 residues. Trimming took 8 bases from V and 3 from J; bases not matched to a gene: 6. The CDR3 sequence is CASGGQVDYNSPLHF. In DNA, the CDR3 is TGTGCCAGCGGGGGACAGGTAGACTATAATTCACCCCTCCACTTT.

This clonotype was recorded at least ten times. This chain's CDR3 is CASSSPRGGAGTGELFF. In DNA, the CDR3 is TGTGCCAGCAGCTCACCTCGGGGGGGCGCTGGAACCGGGGAGCTGTTTTTT. This chain joins TRBV7-2 and TRBJ2-2; 8 bases are shared with TRBD2. CDR1 and CDR2 (germline): SGHTA, FQGNSA. The CDR3 is 17 residues long. The ends lost 4 bases at V and 5 bases at J; junction bases unmatched: 12.

The sample holds a few counts of this clonotype. V gene TRBV4-3 combines with J gene TRBJ2-1, with 11 bases aligning to TRBD2. V lost 2 bases to trimming and J lost 5 bases; unmatched junction nucleotides: 5. This CDR3 contains 16 residues. CDR1 and CDR2 (germline): LGHNA, YSLEER. This CDR3 is CASSQYSGGVNNEQFF. The DNA of the CDR3 is TGCGCCAGCAGCCAATATAGCGGGGGGGTAAACAATGAGCAGTTCTTC.

The gene calls are TRBV18 and TRBJ2-5; D possibly corresponds to TRBD2 (5 bases). Germline loops: CDR1 KGHSH, CDR2 LQKENI. The CDR3 sequence is 15 residues long. The V end was cut by 3 bases, the J end by 4 bases, with 15 bases between. This CDR3 reads CASSPRGSLGETQYF. CDR3 coding DNA: TGTGCCAGCTCACCCAGAGGGTCTTTGGGAGAGACCCAGTACTTC.